Following are 28 T cell receptor beta chains from one sample sequenced in a study of beta chain features in type 1 diabetes. Study-wide results and limits: In every one of the four CD4+ subsets, TCRB CDR3s were moderately but significantly shorter in Type 1 diabetes patients.

Their specific antigens are unknown. Every isolated RNA sample was fully reverse transcribed, so sequencing captured expressed TCRB transcripts. Only in-frame clones appear in the TCRdb table, and some are missing; sequencing was by immunoSEQ multiplex PCR. Altogether roughly 260,000 clones are present, around 20% being singletons, with the ten largest covering less than 0.035%. The specimen sequenced was naive CD4+ T cells from blood. These TCRs come from a woman between 40 and 50 years old with type 1 diabetes.

This chain joins TRBV10-3 and TRBJ2-1, with 9 nucleotides matching TRBD1. CDR3 length equals 15 residues. Trimming at V came to 3 bases and at J to 8 bases, leaving 8 bases not matched to a gene. Germline V gene lookup returns CDR1 ENHRY and CDR2 SYGVKD. The CDR3 region has the DNA TGTGCCATCAGTGACACGGGACAGGGATTCCATGAGCAGTTCTTC. Translated: CAISDTGQGFHEQFF.

The chain links TRBV29-1 to TRBJ2-1; a weak D match, TRBD1 (6 bases). The CDR3 consists of 15 residues. Germline V gene sequence: CDR1 SQVTM, CDR2 ANQGSEA. The germline V and J ends were trimmed by 1 base and 3 bases, with 13 bases remaining between them. CDR3 nucleotides: TGCAGCGTTGAAGGGGGCAGGGGAGACTACAATGAGCAGTTCTTC. The encoded protein is CSVEGGRGDYNEQFF.

The sample holds a few counts of this clone. The V and J genes are TRBV10-3 and TRBJ2-5; TRBD1 might be the D (5 bases). Germline loops: CDR1 ENHRY, CDR2 SYGVKD. The CDR3 consists of 13 residues. Trimming stripped 0 bases from V and 4 bases from J, with 6 bases between. The CDR3 here is CAISESRGETQYF. The CDR3 DNA sequence: TGTGCCATCAGTGAGTCAAGGGGAGAGACCCAGTACTTC.

This chain links TRBV6-5 with TRBJ1-1; no definite D call. This CDR3 has 12 amino acids. The germline V gene has CDR1 MNHEY and CDR2 SVGAGI. V was trimmed by 4 bases and J by 11 bases, leaving 14 bases between them. The CDR3 loop is CASSSGPGWAFF. DNA of the CDR3: TGTGCCAGCAGTTCCGGACCGGGGTGGGCTTTCTTT.

As to this clone: This specimen includes other DNA sequences encoding the same CDR3. The chain has TRBV21-1 and TRBJ1-5. TRBV21-1 is a documented pseudogene. This CDR3 spans 12 amino acids. The CDR3 spells CASSKGGQPQHF. The CDR3 coding sequence is TGTGCCAGCAGCAAGGGGGGTCAGCCCCAGCATTTT.

The V gene is TRBV15, the J gene TRBJ2-1; weak D call: TRBD1 (5 bases). CDR3 size: 13 residues. Trimming stripped 1 base from V and 10 bases from J, with 11 bases between. CDR1 is LNHNV and CDR2 is YYDKDF in the germline V gene (reference sequence). The CDR3 nucleotides are TGTGCCACCAGCAGAGGCCCAAGGGGCGAGCAGTTCTTC. It is translated as CATSRGPRGEQFF.

This clone was counted between two and nine times. The chain carries TRBV27 and TRBJ2-1, with 13 positions matching TRBD2. Trimming at V came to 2 bases and at J to 6 bases, leaving 4 bases not matched to a gene. This CDR3 is built from 16 residues. The germline V gene encodes CDR1 MNHEY and CDR2 SMNVEV (reference sequence). The CDR3 bases are TGTGCCAGCAGTTTAGTACTAGCGGGAGGGCCCAATGAGCAGTTCTTC. This translates into CASSLVLAGGPNEQFF.

This clone was observed a few times. The chain is built from TRBV6-1 and TRBJ1-5; D is possibly TRBD1 (5 bases). V lost 9 bases to trimming and J lost 7 bases, with 13 bases between them. Germline V lookup: CDR1 MNHNS, CDR2 SASEGT. This CDR3 contains 12 residues. CDR3 DNA sequence: TGTGCCAGTGGGGCCGGGTACCAGCCCCAGCATTTT. It translates to CASGAGYQPQHF.

This clone occurred a few times. The chain recombines TRBV14 with TRBJ2-1; 7 nucleotides line up with TRBD2. V dropped 0 bases and J dropped 2; count of bases not matched to a gene: 13. Germline V gene lookup returns CDR1 SGHDN and CDR2 FVKESK. The CDR3 consists of 19 residues. CDR3 bases: TGTGCCAGCAGCCAAGAAGCCGTCTGGGCGGGAGAGACCTACAATGAGCAGTTCTTC. Its protein is CASSQEAVWAGETYNEQFF.

This clone was observed a few times. This chain joins TRBV28 and TRBJ2-7; D unclear. V lost 4 bases to trimming and J lost 4 bases, with 8 bases between them. Germline loops: CDR1 MDHEN, CDR2 SYDVKM. The CDR3 totals 12 residues. The CDR3 coding sequence is TGTGCCAGCAGTTCGCGAATGTACGAGCAGTACTTC. Its protein product is CASSSRMYEQYF.

The chain has TRBV28 and TRBJ2-7; 11 bases match TRBD2. The junction had 10 bases not matched to a gene; V was cut back by 6 bases and J by 9 bases. Germline V lookup: CDR1 MDHEN, CDR2 SYDVKM. This CDR3 comprises 14 residues. CDR3 DNA: TGTGCCAGCAGACCCGGGACTAGCGGCCTCGCGCAGTACTTC. This translates into CASRPGTSGLAQYF. Variable domain in full (rest from reference TRBV28 and TRBJ2-7): DVKVTQSSRYLVKRTGEKVFLECVQDMDHENMFWYRQDPGLGLRLIYFSYDVKMKEKGDIPEGYSVSREKKERFSLILESASTNQTSMYLCASRPGTSGLAQYFGPGTRLTVT.

This clone was observed a handful of times. The genes are TRBV5-4 and TRBJ1-1; the D gene is possibly TRBD1 (5 bases). Trimming pared 3 bases from V and 4 bases from J, leaving 19 bases between. The CDR3 is 16 residues long. From germline, CDR1 is SGHNT and CDR2 YYREEE (reference sequence). The CDR3 sequence: CASSSPLGPQGTEAFF. CDR3 nucleotides: TGTGCCAGCAGCTCACCCTTGGGCCCCCAGGGCACTGAAGCTTTCTTT.

The chain links TRBV29-1 to TRBJ1-2; 11 bases match TRBD1. The CDR3 has 14 residues. Germline CDR1 and CDR2: SQVTM and ANQGSEA. V trimming: 5 bases; J trimming: 7 bases; junction bases outside the gene matches: 9. The CDR3 nucleotides read TGCAGCGTTCGTCGGGACAGGGGGGTTGGTGGCTACACCTTC. It specifies CSVRRDRGVGGYTF.

The chain recombines TRBV5-4 with TRBJ2-7; the D gene is possibly TRBD2 (7 bases). CDR1 and CDR2 (germline): SGHNT, YYREEE (reference sequence). The CDR3 totals 13 residues. Trimming removed 3 bases at V and 6 bases at J, with 13 bases between. DNA of the CDR3: TGTGCCAGCAGCTGGGGGGGCTCTGTCGAGCAGTACTTC. This encodes CASSWGGSVEQYF.

In this sample, this clone turned up a few times. The rearrangement uses TRBV5-6 and TRBJ1-2; 7 positions match TRBD1. The CDR3 covers 16 residues. Germline CDR1 and CDR2: SGHDT and YYEEEE. Trimming removed 1 base from V and 4 bases from J; junction bases left unmatched: 10. The DNA of the CDR3 is TGTGCCAGCAGCTTGCCCCGGGGACAGTTCGTCTATGGCTACACCTTC. It is translated as CASSLPRGQFVYGYTF.

In its sample, this clone was seen a few times. This chain links TRBV5-1 with TRBJ2-7, with a weak D call TRBD1 (5 bases). The CDR3 spans 16 residues. V lost 0 bases and J 0 bases, leaving 13 bases between the germline ends. CDR1 and CDR2 from the germline V gene are SGHRS and YFSETQ. The CDR3, as DNA: TGCGCCAGCAGCTTGGATGGCAGGGCGTCCTCCTACGAGCAGTACTTC. This translates into CASSLDGRASSYEQYF. Complete variable domain (other parts from reference TRBV5-1 and TRBJ2-7): KAGVTQTPRYLIKTRGQQVTLSCSPISGHRSVSWYQQTPGQGLQFLFEYFSETQRNKGNFPGRFSGRQFSNSRSEMNVSTLELGDSALYLCASSLDGRASSYEQYFGPGTRLTVT.

This sequence joins TRBV5-4 and TRBJ1-2; TRBD1 is a possible D gene (5 bases). V lost 4 bases and J lost 3, with 10 bases in between. Germline CDR1 is SGHNT and CDR2 is YYREEE (reference sequence). The CDR3 is 13 amino acids. This CDR3 is CASSRDSDYGYTF. For the CDR3, the DNA is TGTGCCAGCAGCCGAGACAGCGACTATGGCTACACCTTC. The entire variable domain, with the rest obtained from reference TRBV5-4 and TRBJ1-2, is as follows: ETGVTQSPTHLIKTRGQQVTLRCSSQSGHNTVSWYQQALGQGPQFIFQYYREEENGRGNFPPRFSGLQFPNYSSELNVNALELDDSALYLCASSRDSDYGYTFGSGTRLTVV.

The table lists this clone with a few counts. The CDR3 reads CASSPRQGAGGYTF. The CDR3 bases are TGCGCCAGCAGCCCTAGACAGGGGGCAGGAGGCTACACCTTC. The rearrangement joins TRBV4-3 to TRBJ1-2, with TRBD1 identical over 10 bases. This CDR3 region has 14 residues. Germline-derived CDR1 and CDR2 are LGHNA and YSLEER. Trimming at V came to 4 bases and at J to 8 bases, leaving 7 bases not matched to a gene.

This sequence joins TRBV7-9 and TRBJ1-2; TRBD1 is a possible D gene (5 bases). Germline CDR1 SEHNR, CDR2 FQNEAQ (reference sequence). This CDR3 spans 13 amino acids. The ends were cut back, 5 bases at V and 4 bases at J, with 11 bases in the middle. The CDR3 loop reads CASSPPGGYGYTF. CDR3 nucleotide sequence: TGTGCCAGCAGCCCCCCCGGGGGCTATGGCTACACCTTC.

The chain joins TRBV25-1 to TRBJ1-6; D is unresolved. There are 16 residues in the CDR3. Between the trimmed V and J ends, which lost 8 bases and 0 bases, there was a span of 14 bases. Germline V CDR1 and CDR2: MGHDK, SYGVNS. The CDR3 bases are TGTGCCAGCGATGGAGCCGGGGACTCCTATAATTCACCCCTCCACTTT. It yields the protein CASDGAGDSYNSPLHF.

The rearrangement joins TRBV7-2 to TRBJ2-7; weak D call: TRBD2 (6 bases). The germline V and J ends were trimmed by 5 bases and 2 bases, with 16 bases remaining between them. The CDR3 spans 15 residues. In germline, CDR1 is SGHTA, CDR2 FQGNSA. CDR3 loop: CASSGRGTGAYEQYF. The CDR3 DNA reads as TGTGCCAGCAGCGGCCGGGGAACGGGAGCCTACGAGCAGTACTTC.

The chain joins TRBV5-1 to TRBJ2-5; 8 nucleotides align to TRBD2. The CDR3 covers 16 residues. Germline V gives CDR1 SGHRS, CDR2 YFSETQ. V shed 4 bases and J 5 bases; nucleotides not matched to a gene: 13. The CDR3 sequence is CASSPEGLAEKETQYF. Written as DNA, the CDR3 is TGCGCCAGCAGCCCAGAAGGACTAGCCGAAAAGGAGACCCAGTACTTC.

This clone came up a few times. The chain employs TRBV7-9 and TRBJ1-1, with TRBD1 matching over 7 bases. CDR1 SEHNR and CDR2 FQNEAQ come from the germline V gene (reference sequence). The CDR3 runs 14 residues. V lost 7 bases, J lost 3 bases, and 8 bases stayed unmatched. The CDR3 is CASTLTGSDTEAFF. CDR3 in DNA: TGTGCCAGCACCTTGACAGGGTCGGACACTGAAGCTTTCTTT.

V usage is TRBV4-3 and J usage is TRBJ1-4; 8 bases line up with TRBD1. The CDR3 sequence is 16 residues long. The germline gives CDR1 LGHNA, CDR2 YSLEER. Unmatched junction bases numbered 11, after V lost 3 bases and J lost 8 bases. CDR3 loop: CASSQGWTGSREKLFF. CDR3 sequence (DNA): TGCGCCAGCAGCCAGGGCTGGACAGGGTCTCGCGAAAAACTGTTTTTT.

The chain has TRBV28 and TRBJ2-7; perhaps TRBD1 as D (6 bases). Germline CDR1 and CDR2: MDHEN and SYDVKM. V lost 4 bases, J lost 2 bases, and 12 bases lay in between. This CDR3 region has 14 residues. CDR3 in amino acids: CASSSSGQPYEQYF. CDR3 in DNA: TGTGCCAGCAGTTCCAGCGGACAGCCCTACGAGCAGTACTTC.

This clone showed up just a few times. The chain joins TRBV9 to TRBJ2-2; unclear D gene. The germline V gene has CDR1 SGDLS and CDR2 YYNGEE. V shed 3 bases and J shed 2 bases, with 5 bases lying between them. The CDR3 has 13 amino acids. This CDR3 reads CASSAVNTGELFF. The CDR3 DNA follows: TGTGCCAGCAGCGCTGTTAACACCGGGGAGCTGTTTTTT.

V is TRBV4-2 and J is TRBJ1-1; a possible D gene is TRBD1 (5 bases). Germline CDR1 LGHNA, CDR2 YNFKEQ. The CDR3 runs 15 residues. V gave up 6 bases and J gave up 4 bases, with 18 bases separating them. The CDR3 here is CASSLGTLQFTEAFF. As DNA, the CDR3 is TGTGCCAGCAGTCTCGGGACTCTACAGTTCACTGAAGCTTTCTTT.

The CDR3 nucleotides read TGTGCCAGCAGTGTTAGCCAGATACCTGGGGCCAACGTCCTGACTTTC. Its protein is CASSVSQIPGANVLTF. V usage is TRBV2 and J usage is TRBJ2-6; D uncertain. Trimming shortened V by 4 bases and J by 2 bases, and 12 bases separated the two germline ends. Germline CDR1 is SNHLY and CDR2 is FYNNEI. The CDR3 sequence is 16 residues long.